The rows below give T cell receptor beta chains drawn from one sample of a study of human T cells and chemical hapten exposure. TCRdb re-derived calls from the RACE reads in MiXCR, one entry per CDR3 protein. The sample has about 84,000 distinct CDR3 sequences, roughly a tenth seen once. Sequenced material: whole blood, taken in connection with sensitization to the hapten diphenylcyclopropenone (DPC). Source of these receptors: a woman in her fifties or sixties with alopecia areata. Some clones in this sample may be carry-over from other donors' samples. Both conserved end residues are part of each CDR3. Fields, in order: clone size, V gene, J gene, D gene, CDR3 protein, CDR3 DNA. The D gene is left open where the match is weak. Clone size is shown for a subset of rows, as once, few, many or a class of expanded clone.

many	TRBV12-3/TRBV12-4	TRBJ1-5	TRBD1	CASSSRDRGNQPQHF	TGTGCCAGCAGTTCTCGGGACAGGGGAAATCAGCCCCAGCATTTT
few	TRBV7-8	TRBJ2-1	NA	CASSFFGTNYNEQFF	TGTGCCAGCAGCTTCTTTGGGACAAACTACAATGAGCAGTTCTTC
NA	TRBV6-1	TRBJ2-1	NA	CAKGQAGGNNEQFF	TGTGCTAAGGGGCAGGCAGGCGGGAACAATGAGCAGTTCTTC
many	TRBV27	TRBJ2-7	TRBD1	CASSSNRDRGHEQYF	TGTGCCAGCAGTTCGAACCGGGACAGGGGCCACGAGCAGTACTTC
many	TRBV12-3/TRBV12-4	TRBJ2-3	NA	CASSFVQSTQYF	TGTGCCAGCAGTTTTGTACAGTCTACGCAGTATTTT
many	TRBV7-9	TRBJ2-3	NA	CASSPQSDTQYF	TGTGCCAGCAGCCCGCAATCAGATACGCAGTATTTT
few	TRBV5-5	TRBJ2-1	NA	CASSLAYNEQFF	TGTGCCAGCAGCTTGGCGTACAATGAGCAGTTCTTC
NA	TRBV7-9	TRBJ2-2	NA	CASSLVANTGELFF	TGTGCCAGCAGCTTAGTAGCGAACACCGGGGAGCTGTTTTTT
many	TRBV7-9	TRBJ2-3	NA	CASSPDLPPQYF	TGTGCCAGCAGCCCGGATCTCCCCCCGCAGTATTTT
many	TRBV20-1	TRBJ1-1	NA	CSARVYGQMNTEAFF	TGCAGTGCTAGAGTCTACGGACAGATGAACACTGAAGCTTTCTTT
medium-sized	TRBV6-6	TRBJ2-1	TRBD2	CASSGHAGGQGEQFF	TGTGCCAGCAGTGGGCATGCGGGAGGCCAAGGGGAGCAGTTCTTC
few	TRBV20-1	TRBJ1-1	NA	CSAPTGGGRTEAFF	TGCAGTGCTCCCACCGGGGGGGGAAGAACTGAAGCTTTCTTT
many	TRBV7-8	TRBJ2-2	TRBD2	CASSSSGLAGVGGELFF	TGTGCCAGCAGTTCCTCAGGGCTAGCGGGAGTTGGGGGGGAGCTGTTTTTT
many	TRBV28	TRBJ1-4	TRBD1	CASSPFGRTGYREKLFF	TGTGCCAGCAGTCCCTTTGGTCGGACAGGGTATAGGGAAAAACTGTTTTTT
NA	TRBV21-1	TRBJ1-1	NA	CASSKEAGWTEAFF	TGTGCCAGCAGCAAAGAAGCAGGCTGGACTGAAGCTTTCTTT
many	TRBV13	TRBJ2-5	NA	CASERLGGQETQYF	TGTGCCAGCGAGAGGCTAGGAGGACAAGAGACCCAGTACTTC
few	TRBV7-2	TRBJ1-4	NA	CASSIMGTDEKLFF	TGTGCCAGCAGCATTATGGGGACGGATGAAAAACTGTTTTTT
NA	TRBV12-3/TRBV12-4	TRBJ1-1	TRBD1	CASSRQGAGTEAFF	TGTGCCAGCAGTCGACAGGGGGCTGGCACTGAAGCTTTCTTT
NA	TRBV10-3	TRBJ2-1	TRBD2	CAISDLAGGSYNEQFF	TGTGCCATCAGTGATCTAGCGGGAGGCTCCTACAATGAGCAGTTCTTC